These 11 T cell receptor beta chains share one sample of origin, sequenced in a study of T cell changes during pregnancy in multiple sclerosis. Method: immunoSEQ multiplex PCR; TCRdb's copy keeps in-frame clones and lacks some. The data contain about 96,000 clones, around 92% of them singletons. The input for sequencing was peripheral blood, taken in the first trimester of pregnancy. Receptor source: a female donor with multiple sclerosis, enrolled in a pregnancy study.

V gene TRBV19 combines with J gene TRBJ2-5; D may be TRBD1 (6 bases). The CDR3 totals 14 residues. The ends were cut back, 4 bases at V and 4 bases at J, with 13 bases in the middle. CDR1 is LNHDA, CDR2 SQIVND, per germline (reference sequence). This CDR3 is CASSTTGMAETQYF. The CDR3, as DNA: TGTGCCAGTAGTACTACAGGGATGGCAGAGACCCAGTACTTC. The full variable domain, its missing parts supplied by reference TRBV19 and TRBJ2-5, is DGGITQSPKYLFRKEGQNVTLSCEQNLNHDAMYWYRQDPGQGLRLIYYSQIVNDFQKGDIAEGYSVSREKKESFPLTVTSAQKNPTAFYLCASSTTGMAETQYFGPGTRLLVL.

This CDR3 is CASSVDTYEQYF. DNA of the CDR3: TGTGCCAGCAGCGTCGACACCTACGAGCAGTACTTC. V and J are TRBV11-2 and TRBJ2-7; D unresolved. CDR1 and CDR2 (germline): SGHAT, FQNNGV. The CDR3 has 12 residues. The V end was cut by 5 bases, the J end by 2 bases, with 7 bases between.

The CDR3: CASSARRTSGRYEQYF. The CDR3 DNA reads TGTGCCAGCAGCGCGAGACGGACTAGCGGGAGATACGAGCAGTACTTC. The genes are TRBV5-4 and TRBJ2-7; 13 bases line up with TRBD2. The germline gives CDR1 SGHNT, CDR2 YYREEE (reference sequence). CDR3 length: 16 amino acids. The J segment lost 4 bases and the V segment lost 4 bases, leaving 8 bases of the junction unmatched.

V is TRBV25-1 and J is TRBJ1-1; weak D call: TRBD1 (5 bases). Trimming stripped 8 bases from V and 3 bases from J, with 13 bases between. The CDR3 is 13 residues long. Per germline, CDR1 MGHDK and CDR2 SYGVNS. The chain's CDR3 is CASGFTGDTEAFF. The CDR3 nucleotides read TGTGCCAGCGGATTTACGGGGGACACTGAAGCTTTCTTT.

The V call is TRBV6-6, the J call TRBJ2-2; weak D call: TRBD1 (6 bases). The CDR3 sequence is 14 residues long. V was pared by 6 bases and J by 4 bases, with 12 bases between. Germline assignment: CDR1 MNHNY and CDR2 SVGAGI (reference sequence). The CDR3 is CASSLQGSTGELFF. DNA for the CDR3: TGTGCCAGCAGCCTCCAGGGGAGCACCGGGGAGCTGTTTTTT.

V is TRBV7-9 and J is TRBJ1-2; no clear D gene. The CDR3 contains 14 residues. Per the germline V gene, CDR1 is SEHNR and CDR2 is FQNEAQ (reference sequence). The ends were cut back, 5 bases at V and 6 bases at J, with 16 bases in the middle. The CDR3 DNA reads TGTGCCAGCAGCCCTGTGATCGGGAAGGATGGCTACACCTTC. Its translation: CASSPVIGKDGYTF.

This clone was seen once. The J gene is TRBJ1-3, the V gene TRBV18, with TRBD1 as a possible D gene (6 bases). V gave up 6 bases and J gave up 4 bases, with 16 bases separating them. Looked up from germline, CDR1 is KGHSH and CDR2 is LQKENI. The CDR3 sequence is 15 residues long. The chain's CDR3 is CASSPPGGAGNTIYF. The CDR3 DNA sequence: TGTGCCAGCTCCCCCCCCGGGGGGGCAGGAAACACCATATATTTT. Together with reference TRBV18 and TRBJ1-3, the CDR3 gives the full variable domain: NAGVMQNPRHLVRRRGQEARLRCSPMKGHSHVYWYRQLPEEGLKFMVYLQKENIIDESGMPKERFSAEFPKEGPSILRIQQVVRGDSAAYFCASSPPGGAGNTIYFGEGSWLTVV.

This sequence joins TRBV5-1 and TRBJ2-4; possibly TRBD1 for D (7 bases). This CDR3 comprises 14 residues. The germline V and J ends were trimmed by 2 bases and 7 bases, with 13 bases remaining between them. CDR1 and CDR2 (germline): SGHRS, YFSETQ. CDR3 DNA: TGCGCCAGCAGCTTCAGGGGGGTTGAGAACATTCAGTACTTC. Translated, it gives CASSFRGVENIQYF.

J is TRBJ2-7 and V is TRBV29-1, with D maybe TRBD1 (6 bases). This CDR3 comprises 13 residues. The germline V gene has CDR1 SQVTM and CDR2 ANQGSEA. The V end was cut by 6 bases, the J end by 4 bases, with 16 bases between. The CDR3 spells CSVGIQGMYEQYF. CDR3 nucleotide sequence: TGCAGCGTCGGAATACAGGGAATGTACGAGCAGTACTTC.

The genes are TRBV5-4 and TRBJ1-2; TRBD1 matches 10 bases. The trim removed 4 bases at V and 0 bases at J, leaving 6 bases unmatched. The CDR3 spans 16 residues. CDR1 is SGHNT, CDR2 YYREEE, per germline (reference sequence). For the CDR3, the DNA is TGTGCCAGCAGCACCGGGACAGGGGCCTCTAACTATGGCTACACCTTC. It yields the protein CASSTGTGASNYGYTF.

The CDR3 nucleotides are TGTGCCAGCAGCTCGGGACAGCTCTTATATGGCTACACCTTC. It translates to CASSSGQLLYGYTF. The chain recombines TRBV5-6 with TRBJ1-2; 7 bases agree with TRBD1. This CDR3 contains 14 residues. Trimming cost V 3 bases and J 5 bases; bases outside gene matches: 7. Germline V gives CDR1 SGHDT, CDR2 YYEEEE.